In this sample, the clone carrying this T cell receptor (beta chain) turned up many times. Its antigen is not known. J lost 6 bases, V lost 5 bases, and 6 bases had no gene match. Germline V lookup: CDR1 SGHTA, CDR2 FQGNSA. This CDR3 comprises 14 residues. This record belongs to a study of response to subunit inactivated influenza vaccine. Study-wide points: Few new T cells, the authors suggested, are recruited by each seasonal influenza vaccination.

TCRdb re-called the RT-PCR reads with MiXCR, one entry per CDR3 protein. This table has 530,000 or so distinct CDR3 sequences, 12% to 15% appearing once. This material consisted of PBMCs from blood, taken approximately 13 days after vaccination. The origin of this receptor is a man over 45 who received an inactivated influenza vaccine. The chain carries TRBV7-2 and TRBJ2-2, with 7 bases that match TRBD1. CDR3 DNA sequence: TGTGCCAGCAGCCCAAACACAGGGGCCGGGGAGCTGTTTTTT. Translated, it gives CASSPNTGAGELFF.